This T cell receptor (beta chain) appears in the sequencing data of a study of blood T cell repertoires in COVID-19. Clones were read by immunoSEQ multiplex PCR, and TCRdb kept only the in-frame ones, dropping some. The sample has fewer than 450,000 clones, 90% seen once; the top ten hold 0.55% to 0.75%. Participants were placed into cohorts based on the clinical history they reported. The CDR3 is 13 residues long. In germline, CDR1 is LGHNA, CDR2 YNFKEQ. The V end was cut by 6 bases, the J end by 1 base, with 9 bases between. The sample comprised PBMCs or T cells enriched from blood (not recorded which). The J gene is TRBJ1-1, the V gene TRBV4-2; the D gene is possibly TRBD1 (6 bases). The TCR was taken from a man aged 18 to 29 who had recovered from COVID-19. For the CDR3, the DNA is TGTGCCAGCAGAAGGGACACGAACACTGAAGCTTTCTTT. It yields the protein CASRRDTNTEAFF.